This T cell receptor beta chain came from a study of post-analysis software for immune sequencing data. Study-level points and caveats: When patients were compared with controls, roughly five TRBV segments were more frequent, TRBV5-6, TRBV5-1 and TRBV20-1 among them. A significant reduction in normalized Chao1 diversity was observed in multiple sclerosis patients versus controls. F-measure co-clustering was strong for batch-matched samples.

This CDR3 comprises 14 residues. Worth noting for this clonotype: The antigen remains unidentified. Compared with germline, one end of the junction differs, possibly owing to a read error.

Unique molecular identifiers featured in each of the TCR beta cDNA libraries. TCRdb independently ran MiXCR on the PCR reads; one entry per CDR3 protein. The table lists 600,000 to 750,000 distinct CDR3 sequences, 55% to 60% of them singletons, with about 11% in the top ten. The sequencing input was blood. V usage is TRBV12-3 or TRBV12-4 and J usage is TRBJ1-2; D call uncertain. The receptor was derived from a girl aged 2 to 10 with multiple sclerosis. For the CDR3, the DNA is TGTGTCAGCAGTCAAGCAGCTACTAACTATGGCTACACCTTC. It specifies CVSSQAATNYGYTF.